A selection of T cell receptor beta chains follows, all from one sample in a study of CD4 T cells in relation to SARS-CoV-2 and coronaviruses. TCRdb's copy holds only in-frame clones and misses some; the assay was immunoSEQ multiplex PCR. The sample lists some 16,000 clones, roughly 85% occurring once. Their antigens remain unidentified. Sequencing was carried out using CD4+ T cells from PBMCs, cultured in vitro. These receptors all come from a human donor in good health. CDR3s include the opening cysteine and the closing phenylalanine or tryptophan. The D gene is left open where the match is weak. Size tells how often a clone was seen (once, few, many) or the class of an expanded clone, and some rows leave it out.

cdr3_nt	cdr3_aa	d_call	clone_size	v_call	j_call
TGTGCCAGCAAAAGCGGGAGCTCCTACAATGAGCAGTTCTTC	CASKSGSSYNEQFF	TRBD2	NA	TRBV18	TRBJ2-1
TGTGCCAGCTCACCAATTCCCCCCGGACTGTCTCACACCGGGGAGCTGTTTTTT	CASSPIPPGLSHTGELFF	NA	NA	TRBV18	TRBJ2-2
TGTGCCAGCAGCGTAGGGGTTGGAGGGCTTGGTGGCGAGCAGTACTTC	CASSVGVGGLGGEQYF	NA	NA	TRBV9	TRBJ2-7
TGTGCCAGCAGTCCGGGACAGGGGAGGGAGCAGTACTTC	CASSPGQGREQYF	TRBD1	NA	TRBV11-3	TRBJ2-7
TGTGCCAGCAGCTTAGATCGGGCCAGGGGCGGCTACACCTTC	CASSLDRARGGYTF	NA	few	TRBV7-2	TRBJ1-2
TGTGCCAGCAGTCCCTCGGGGAGCTACGAGCAGTACTTC	CASSPSGSYEQYF	NA	NA	TRBV27	TRBJ2-7
TGTGCCGAACCCCGGTCGCGGGTCACAGATACGCAGTATTTT	CAEPRSRVTDTQYF	NA	NA	TRBV27	TRBJ2-3
TGTGCCAGCTCACTTAGGACTGACAGGCGAGAGTCACCCCTCCACTTT	CASSLRTDRRESPLHF	NA	NA	TRBV18	TRBJ1-6
TGTGCCAGCTCACGGGACAGGGAAAAAACCATATATTTT	CASSRDREKTIYF	TRBD1	NA	TRBV18	TRBJ1-3
TGTGCCAGCAGTGAGTCCCCAGGGGGGAATCAGCCCCAGCATTTT	CASSESPGGNQPQHF	TRBD1	NA	TRBV2	TRBJ1-5
TGTGCCAGCAGCCAGGGACATCGCTCGAACACCGGGGAGCTGTTTTTT	CASSQGHRSNTGELFF	NA	few	TRBV11-3	TRBJ2-2
TGCGCCAGCAGCTTGGCCCGGACTAGCGGGAGTGTAACAGATACGCAGTATTTT	CASSLARTSGSVTDTQYF	TRBD2	NA	TRBV5-1	TRBJ2-3
TGTGCCAGCAGTCGGACTAGCGGGAGGGCCGACAAAAACATTCAGTACTTC	CASSRTSGRADKNIQYF	TRBD2	once	TRBV27	TRBJ2-4
TGTGCCAGCAGCTCGGACAGACCGTCCTACGAGCAGTACTTC	CASSSDRPSYEQYF	NA	NA	TRBV7-8	TRBJ2-7
TGTGCCAGCAGTTTGGGGGATGAGCAGTTCTTC	CASSLGDEQFF	NA	NA	TRBV12-3/TRBV12-4	TRBJ2-1
TGTGCCAGCAGTCCTACTAGCGGTACTAGCACAGATACGCAGTATTTT	CASSPTSGTSTDTQYF	TRBD2	few	TRBV9	TRBJ2-3
TGTGCCAGCTCGGTGGGGGAGATGAACGGGGAGCTGTTTTTT	CASSVGEMNGELFF	NA	NA	TRBV5-4	TRBJ2-2
TGTGCCAGCAGCGTAGACGGGAGGGCCGTGGAGGAGCAGTACTTC	CASSVDGRAVEEQYF	TRBD2	NA	TRBV7-8	TRBJ2-7
TGTGCCAGCTCATTCCTAGCGGGGAACTCCTACAATGAGCAGTTCTTC	CASSFLAGNSYNEQFF	TRBD2	NA	TRBV18	TRBJ2-1
TGTGCCTGGAGTGGGGAGGCGTACTCTGGAAACACCATATATTTT	CAWSGEAYSGNTIYF	NA	NA	TRBV30	TRBJ1-3
TGTGCCAGCAGCGGGACGGATAATTCACCCCTCCACTTT	CASSGTDNSPLHF	NA	NA	TRBV6-5	TRBJ1-6
TGTGCCAGCAGCTCGAGCACGGGCGAGCAGTACTTC	CASSSSTGEQYF	NA	NA	TRBV7-8	TRBJ2-7
TGTGCCAGCAGCTCACCCGGGACGGTCGAATCCGGGCAGTACTTC	CASSSPGTVESGQYF	NA	NA	TRBV7-8	TRBJ2-7
TGTGCCTGGAGGCGAAGCGCGACAGGGGATACCGGGGAGCTGTTTTTT	CAWRRSATGDTGELFF	TRBD1	once	TRBV30	TRBJ2-2
TGTGCCAGCAGTTTAGGGGAGACCCAGTACTTC	CASSLGETQYF	NA	NA	TRBV12-3/TRBV12-4	TRBJ2-5
TGTGCCAGCAGTGTTTTGCGGGAGTGGCTATCCGGGGAGCTGTTTTTT	CASSVLREWLSGELFF	TRBD2	NA	TRBV28	TRBJ2-2
TGTGCCTGGAGTGCAGAATCAGGGAACATTCAGTACTTC	CAWSAESGNIQYF	NA	NA	TRBV30	TRBJ2-4
TGTGCCAGCAGTGAACAAGCGGGAGGCGGTGAGACCCAGTACTTC	CASSEQAGGGETQYF	TRBD2	NA	TRBV6-1	TRBJ2-5
TGTGCCAGCAGGGACAGGGAAGGAGGTCAGCCCCAGCATTTT	CASRDREGGQPQHF	TRBD1	NA	TRBV2	TRBJ1-5
TGTGCCAGCAGCCAAGAAGTTACAGCTAACTATGGCTACACCTTC	CASSQEVTANYGYTF	NA	NA	TRBV3-1/TRBV3-2	TRBJ1-2
TGTGCCAGCAGCTTAGCAGGGAGTCGCTCCTACAATGAGCAGTTCTTC	CASSLAGSRSYNEQFF	NA	NA	TRBV7-8	TRBJ2-1
TGTGCCAGTAGGGGGACAGCCGGGACCTACGAGCAGTACTTC	CASRGTAGTYEQYF	TRBD1	NA	TRBV19	TRBJ2-7
TGTGCCAGCAGCCCTTCCCCAGGGCGGGAGCAGTACTTC	CASSPSPGREQYF	NA	NA	TRBV7-2	TRBJ2-7
TGTGCCTGGAGTCGCCCGGGACAGATTAATTCACCCCTCCACTTT	CAWSRPGQINSPLHF	TRBD1	NA	TRBV30	TRBJ1-6
TGTGCCAGTAGACAGATGGCCTCCTCGGGTGAGCAGTTCTTC	CASRQMASSGEQFF	NA	NA	TRBV19	TRBJ2-1
TGTGCCACCGGGGGGAGCGGGACCTCGGAGGATACGCAGTATTTT	CATGGSGTSEDTQYF	TRBD2	once	TRBV24-1	TRBJ2-3
TGTGCCAGTAGTTCCGGCCAGGGGGGGCTCGGCTATGGCTACACCTTC	CASSSGQGGLGYGYTF	TRBD1	NA	TRBV19	TRBJ1-2
TGTGCCAGCAGTGCCAGGGGGCGCGGCACTGAAGCTTTCTTT	CASSARGRGTEAFF	TRBD1	few	TRBV2	TRBJ1-1
TGTGCCAGCAGTGAAACCCTTACAGGTTCGGGTACTGAAGCTTTCTTT	CASSETLTGSGTEAFF	NA	NA	TRBV25-1	TRBJ1-1
TGTGCCAGCAGAGGACAGGGAGGGAGTGGCGAGCAGTACTTC	CASRGQGGSGEQYF	NA	NA	TRBV6-5	TRBJ2-7
TGCGCCAGCAGTGACCGGACTAGCGGGTACACCGGGGAGCTGTTTTTT	CASSDRTSGYTGELFF	TRBD2	NA	TRBV10-1	TRBJ2-2
TGTGCCAGCTCACCACGACTAGATAGCAATCAGCCCCAGCATTTT	CASSPRLDSNQPQHF	NA	NA	TRBV18	TRBJ1-5
TGTGCCAGCAGCGTGACAGCTGATAATTCACCCCTCCACTTT	CASSVTADNSPLHF	NA	NA	TRBV9	TRBJ1-6
TGTGCCAGCAGCAGCGGGACTATCGGGCAGTACTTC	CASSSGTIGQYF	TRBD2	NA	TRBV9	TRBJ2-7
TGTGCCAGCAGTGAAGGCAGGGACCATGGCTACACCTTC	CASSEGRDHGYTF	NA	NA	TRBV6-1	TRBJ1-2
TGTGCCAGCAGCCCACCCAGGGAAGAGACCCAGTACTTC	CASSPPREETQYF	NA	NA	TRBV7-8	TRBJ2-5
TGTGCCAGCAGCCAAGTAACTAGCGGCCCCACAGATACGCAGTATTTT	CASSQVTSGPTDTQYF	TRBD2	NA	TRBV3-1/TRBV3-2	TRBJ2-3
TGTGCCAGCAGCCAGCAGGCGGGAGTGGTCACAGATACGCAGTATTTT	CASSQQAGVVTDTQYF	TRBD2	once	TRBV3-1/TRBV3-2	TRBJ2-3
TGTGCCAGTAGTATTAGGTCTGACGAGCAGTACTTC	CASSIRSDEQYF	NA	medium-sized	TRBV19	TRBJ2-7
TGTGCCAGTATCGGACAGGCTCGGGGAGGTGAGCAGTTCTTC	CASIGQARGGEQFF	NA	NA	TRBV19	TRBJ2-1
TGTGCCAGCAGCGTCGACGGGACGGCGAACACCGGGGAGCTGTTTTTT	CASSVDGTANTGELFF	NA	NA	TRBV7-9	TRBJ2-2
TGTGCCAGCAGCCGATCAGGGTCCCCCTACAATGAGCAGTTCTTC	CASSRSGSPYNEQFF	NA	NA	TRBV11-3	TRBJ2-1
TGTGCCAGCAGTTACCAATCCGGACTAGCCGTTGCCAAAAACATTCAGTACTTC	CASSYQSGLAVAKNIQYF	TRBD2	NA	TRBV6-2/TRBV6-3	TRBJ2-4
TGTGCCAGCACCTCGGTAGGGGCCCCCACAGATACGCAGTATTTT	CASTSVGAPTDTQYF	NA	NA	TRBV28	TRBJ2-3
TGTGCCAGCAGCTTCTTAGGGGCAGGGCAAAATCAGCCCCAGCATTTT	CASSFLGAGQNQPQHF	NA	NA	TRBV5-8	TRBJ1-5
TGTGCCTGGACGTCATCCTATGGCTACACCTTC	CAWTSSYGYTF	NA	NA	TRBV30	TRBJ1-2
TGTGCCAGCAGCCAAGATTGGCACGGACAAGGATCTTACGAGCAGTACTTC	CASSQDWHGQGSYEQYF	NA	NA	TRBV4-2	TRBJ2-7
TGCGCCAGCAGTCAAAAGGGACACCTCGAAGCTTTCTTT	CASSQKGHLEAFF	NA	NA	TRBV23-1	TRBJ1-1
TGTGCCAGCAGCTTATTAGGGGTACTGGAGGGTACGCAGTATTTT	CASSLLGVLEGTQYF	NA	NA	TRBV7-9	TRBJ2-3
TGTGCCAGCAGCCCGCGGACAGGGGCGTTCTATTCACCCCTCCACTTT	CASSPRTGAFYSPLHF	TRBD1	NA	TRBV3-1/TRBV3-2	TRBJ1-6